This T cell receptor (beta chain) was captured by sequencing in a study of blood T cell repertoires in COVID-19. For the study at large: Material from acute and convalescent COVID-19 was sourced from the United States, Italy and Spain.

This clone was seen once. Germline CDR1 MDHEN, CDR2 SYDVKM. V gave up 4 bases and J gave up 0 bases, with 13 bases separating them. The CDR3 spans 15 residues. The table came from immunoSEQ multiplex PCR; TCRdb's copy has only in-frame clones and leaves some out. This sample carries 15,000 to 20,000 clones, roughly nine tenths of them seen once, and the ten largest clones take roughly a quarter. The receptor's source is a man in his 60s with acute or convalescent COVID-19. The chain couples TRBV28 to TRBJ2-7, with D maybe TRBD1 (6 bases). Sequencing input: peripheral blood. The CDR3 sequence: CASSSLDRSSYEQYF. Written as DNA, the CDR3 is TGTGCCAGCAGTTCCCTGGACAGAAGCTCCTACGAGCAGTACTTC.